Below, 28 T cell receptor beta chains from the same sample are listed, as sequenced in a study of OX40 agonist ivuxolimab in advanced cancers. Here immunoSEQ multiplex PCR was the method, and the copy in TCRdb shows in-frame clones only, minus some. The table shows 65,000 to 80,000 clones, with approximately 91% occurring only once. Here the sequenced sample was CD4+ or CD8+ T cells sorted from blood, taken in a trial of the OX40 agonist ivuxolimab. These receptors came from an adult with an advanced solid tumor such as melanoma, head and neck, liver or kidney cancer.

The chain uses TRBV11-2 and TRBJ2-6; maybe TRBD1 (6 bases). CDR1 is SGHAT and CDR2 is FQNNGV in the germline V gene. This CDR3 comprises 19 residues. The germline V and J ends were trimmed by 1 base and 0 bases, with 16 bases remaining between them. The CDR3: CASSLVQGKPSSGANVLTF. Here the CDR3 DNA reads TGTGCCAGCAGCTTAGTACAGGGCAAGCCCAGCTCTGGGGCCAACGTCCTGACTTTC.

The chain recombines TRBV7-2 with TRBJ2-7; the D gene is possibly TRBD2 (5 bases). Germline CDR1 and CDR2: SGHTA and FQGNSA. The CDR3 has 13 amino acids. V lost 4 bases and J lost 7, with 14 bases in between. The CDR3 DNA follows: TGTGCCAGCAGCTCACCGGGAACACGGGAGCAGTACTTC. Translating it yields CASSSPGTREQYF.

The chain recombines TRBV5-5 with TRBJ2-3; tentatively, D is TRBD1 or TRBD2 (5 bases each). This CDR3 spans 13 amino acids. CDR1 and CDR2 from the germline V gene are SGHKS and YYEKEE (reference sequence). The germline V and J ends were trimmed by 4 bases and 6 bases, with 12 bases remaining between them. The CDR3 here is CASSTRDGDTQYF. DNA for the CDR3: TGTGCCAGCAGCACCCGGGACGGTGATACGCAGTATTTT.

The chain carries TRBV7-6 and TRBJ1-4; D not certain. The V and J ends lost 1 base and 2 bases respectively, with 5 bases between them. The V gene's germline CDR1 is SGHVS and CDR2 FNYEAQ. This CDR3 region has 14 residues. The CDR3 loop reads CASSLGETNEKLFF. The CDR3 DNA follows: TGTGCCAGCAGCTTAGGGGAGACTAATGAAAAACTGTTTTTT. Full variable domain (missing parts from reference TRBV7-6 and TRBJ1-4): GAGVSQSPRYKVTKRGQDVALRCDPISGHVSLYWYRQALGQGPEFLTYFNYEAQQDKSGLPNDRFSAERPEGSISTLTIQRTEQRDSAMYRCASSLGETNEKLFFGSGTQLSVL.

The chain recombines TRBV6-5 with TRBJ1-1; D unclear. This CDR3 comprises 13 residues. CDR1 and CDR2 from the germline V gene are MNHEY and SVGAGI. Between the trimmed V and J ends, which lost 5 bases and 4 bases, there was a span of 11 bases. The CDR3 bases are TGTGCCAGCAGTCCTCCTTTAACCACTGAAGCTTTCTTT. This translates into CASSPPLTTEAFF.

This chain connects TRBV9 to TRBJ1-1; 8 bases agree with TRBD1. The junction had 7 bases not matched to a gene; V was cut back by 4 bases and J by 2 bases. Germline-derived CDR1 and CDR2 are SGDLS and YYNGEE. The CDR3 has 15 residues. The CDR3 nucleotides are TGTGCCAGCAGCACCCGGACAGGGACAAACACTGAAGCTTTCTTT. This gives the protein CASSTRTGTNTEAFF. Complete variable domain (other parts from reference TRBV9 and TRBJ1-1): DSGVTQTPKHLITATGQRVTLRCSPRSGDLSVYWYQQSLDQGLQFLIQYYNGEERAKGNILERFSAQQFPDLHSELNLSSLELGDSALYFCASSTRTGTNTEAFFGQGTRLTVV.

This chain links TRBV11-2 with TRBJ2-7; 7 bases are shared with TRBD2. From germline, CDR1 is SGHAT and CDR2 FQNNGV. This CDR3 spans 19 amino acids. The trim removed 6 bases at V and 1 base at J, leaving 21 bases unmatched. The CDR3 DNA follows: TGTGCCAGCAGACTAAAAAAGGGCGTTGGTAGCGGGTTTTCCTACGAGCAGTACTTC. Residues: CASRLKKGVGSGFSYEQYF.

The V gene is TRBV29-1, the J gene TRBJ2-1; D unresolved. V was cut by 4 bases and J by 4 bases, with 8 bases left in between. The germline gives CDR1 SQVTM, CDR2 ANQGSEA. CDR3 length equals 12 residues. CDR3 DNA: TGCAGCGTTGCCCAAAGTTACAATGAGCAGTTCTTC. Amino acid sequence: CSVAQSYNEQFF.

J is TRBJ1-1 and V is TRBV18, with D unresolved. In germline, CDR1 is KGHSH, CDR2 LQKENI. V dropped 1 base and J dropped 7 bases, with 22 bases sitting between them. The CDR3 spans 17 residues. Written as DNA, the CDR3 is TGTGCCAGCTCACCACGGGTAACGGCAGCTACGAACGGTGAAGCTTTCTTT. Translation: CASSPRVTAATNGEAFF.

This chain uses TRBV6-5 with TRBJ1-1, with TRBD1 matching over 9 bases. The germline V gene has CDR1 MNHEY and CDR2 SVGAGI. The CDR3 extends over 15 amino acids. The V segment lost 6 bases and the J segment 8 bases; nucleotides outside the gene matches: 13. The CDR3 loop reads CASRSETGGATEAFF. The CDR3 nucleotides read TGTGCCAGCAGATCCGAAACAGGGGGCGCAACCGAAGCTTTCTTT.

The chain has TRBV21-1 and TRBJ2-1; the D call in the table, TRBD2, was not verified against the DNA. TRBV21-1 is a documented pseudogene. The CDR3 is 18 residues long. The CDR3 region has the DNA TGTGCCAGCAGCAAAATACGGCGGGCGGGTGGGTCTTACAATGAGCAGTTCTTC. Encoded protein: CASSKIRRAGGSYNEQFF.

The V and J genes are TRBV6-5 and TRBJ1-2; TRBD1 matches 11 bases. The CDR3 is 15 amino acids. The germline V gene has CDR1 MNHEY and CDR2 SVGAGI. Trimming cost V 6 bases and J 7 bases; bases outside gene matches: 10. CDR3 loop: CASRRMDRGPSGYTF. CDR3 DNA sequence: TGTGCCAGCAGAAGAATGGACAGGGGGCCGAGTGGCTACACCTTC.

The CDR3 here is CASSLGTLGRYTF. The CDR3 nucleotides are TGTGCCAGCAGCTTAGGGACCCTCGGCCGCTACACCTTC. The chain joins TRBV5-4 to TRBJ1-2, with D perhaps matching TRBD1 (5 bases). V lost 2 bases and J lost 9, with 14 bases in between. Germline lookup yields CDR1 SGHNT and CDR2 YYREEE (reference sequence). The CDR3 is 13 amino acids. Combining the CDR3 with reference TRBV5-4 and TRBJ1-2 gives the whole variable domain ETGVTQSPTHLIKTRGQQVTLRCSSQSGHNTVSWYQQALGQGPQFIFQYYREEENGRGNFPPRFSGLQFPNYSSELNVNALELDDSALYLCASSLGTLGRYTFGSGTRLTVV.

This sequence joins TRBV7-2 and TRBJ2-3; 7 bases match TRBD1. Per the germline V gene, CDR1 is SGHTA and CDR2 is FQGNSA. V shed 5 bases and J 10 bases; nucleotides not matched to a gene: 6. CDR3 length: 12 amino acids. DNA of the CDR3: TGTGCCAGCAGCCCCCGACAGGGCGCGCAGTATTTT. This encodes CASSPRQGAQYF.

The rearrangement uses TRBV6-5 and TRBJ1-3; D ambiguous. The germline V gene encodes CDR1 MNHEY and CDR2 SVGAGI. With 7 bases removed from V and 4 bases from J, the gap between germline ends came to 14 bases. CDR3 length equals 14 residues. The CDR3 reads CASMEGHSGNTIYF. CDR3 nucleotides: TGTGCCAGCATGGAGGGCCACTCCGGAAACACCATATATTTT.

The chain joins TRBV9 to TRBJ1-3; 8 nucleotides line up with TRBD1. This CDR3 contains 16 residues. J was trimmed by 0 bases and V by 4 bases; bases with no gene match: 6. Germline-derived CDR1 and CDR2 are SGDLS and YYNGEE. Here the CDR3 reads CASSSQDRASGNTIYF. CDR3 bases: TGTGCCAGCAGCTCACAGGACAGGGCCTCTGGAAACACCATATATTTT. Drawing the rest from reference TRBV9 and TRBJ1-3, the complete variable domain is DSGVTQTPKHLITATGQRVTLRCSPRSGDLSVYWYQQSLDQGLQFLIQYYNGEERAKGNILERFSAQQFPDLHSELNLSSLELGDSALYFCASSSQDRASGNTIYFGEGSWLTVV.

In its sample, this clone was seen once. This chain connects TRBV5-1 to TRBJ2-2; D tentatively reads TRBD1 or TRBD2 (5 bases each). The CDR3 is 16 amino acids. V lost 1 base to trimming and J lost 5 bases, with 15 bases between them. CDR1 and CDR2 (germline): SGHRS, YFSETQ. The CDR3 sequence: CASSLLAGTGTGELFF. CDR3 DNA sequence: TGCGCCAGCAGCTTGCTCGCAGGGACCGGGACCGGGGAGCTGTTTTTT.

The rearrangement uses TRBV30 and TRBJ1-5, with a tentative D call TRBD1 (5 bases). The CDR3 runs 13 residues. The germline V and J ends were trimmed by 2 bases and 4 bases, with 9 bases remaining between them. Germline V gives CDR1 GTSNPN, CDR2 SVGIG (reference sequence). The DNA of the CDR3 is TGTGCCTGGAGTACGGGGCAGAATCAGCCCCAGCATTTT. Its protein is CAWSTGQNQPQHF.

The V and J genes are TRBV7-9 and TRBJ2-2, with TRBD2 identical over 7 bases. V was clipped by 5 bases and J by 8 bases; unmatched bases: 11. The CDR3 extends over 15 amino acids. Per germline, CDR1 SEHNR and CDR2 FQNEAQ (reference sequence). The CDR3 DNA reads as TGTGCCAGCAGCACAGCCGGGACTACGAAAGGGGAGCTGTTTTTT. Translating it yields CASSTAGTTKGELFF.

The gene calls are TRBV10-2 and TRBJ2-1; D remains ambiguous. V lost 4 bases, J lost 2 bases, and 9 bases lay in between. Germline CDR1 WSHSY, CDR2 SAAADI. CDR3 length: 14 amino acids. The CDR3 reads CASSAGQTYNEQFF. Written as DNA, the CDR3 is TGCGCCAGCAGTGCGGGCCAGACCTACAATGAGCAGTTCTTC.

V gene TRBV19 combines with J gene TRBJ2-7; D possibly corresponds to TRBD1 (6 bases). This CDR3 region has 16 residues. Trimming took 3 bases from V and 4 from J, leaving 19 bases between them. The V gene's germline CDR1 is LNHDA and CDR2 SQIVND (reference sequence). The CDR3 region is CASSIMGSRGEYEQYF. The CDR3 DNA sequence: TGTGCCAGTAGTATTATGGGATCCAGGGGCGAGTACGAGCAGTACTTC.

V gene TRBV5-6 combines with J gene TRBJ1-2; TRBD1 matches 9 bases. With 3 bases clipped from V and 4 bases from J, the junction kept 10 bases outside the gene matches. Germline assignment: CDR1 SGHDT and CDR2 YYEEEE. This CDR3 is built from 16 residues. CDR3 region: CASSSTGTGFTYGYTF. CDR3 in DNA: TGTGCCAGCAGCTCGACCGGGACAGGGTTTACCTATGGCTACACCTTC. Full variable domain (remainder filled in from reference TRBV5-6 and TRBJ1-2): DAGVTQSPTHLIKTRGQQVTLRCSPKSGHDTVSWYQQALGQGPQFIFQYYEEEERQRGNFPDRFSGHQFPNYSSELNVNALLLGDSALYLCASSSTGTGFTYGYTFGSGTRLTVV.

A single count supports this clone. Compared with germline, one end of the junction differs, possibly owing to a read error. CDR3 loop: CASRYGGARGYTEAFF. CDR3 nucleotide sequence: TGTGCCAGCCGTTATGGGGGGGCTAGGGGTTACACTGAAGCTTTCTTT. The V and J genes are TRBV6-5 and TRBJ1-1; a possible D gene is TRBD1 (6 bases). This CDR3 is built from 16 residues. The germline gives CDR1 MNHEY, CDR2 SVGAGI.

The chain carries TRBV7-9 and TRBJ2-5; tentatively, D is TRBD1 (6 bases). The CDR3 spans 14 residues. Trimming stripped 2 bases from V and 9 bases from J, with 16 bases between. Germline V lookup: CDR1 SEHNR, CDR2 FQNEAQ (reference sequence). In DNA form, the CDR3 reads TGTGCCAGCAGCTTAATCGGGACACTCGGGGCCCAGTACTTC. Translating gives CASSLIGTLGAQYF.

The chain is built from TRBV4-1 and TRBJ2-1; no clear D. Germline V gene data show CDR1 as MGHRA and CDR2 as YSYEKL. The CDR3 covers 17 residues. V lost 4 bases and J lost 0, with 16 bases in between. DNA of the CDR3: TGCGCCAGCAGCCCACGTACCATCCCCGTCTCCTACAATGAGCAGTTCTTC. It yields the protein CASSPRTIPVSYNEQFF.

This chain connects TRBV7-2 to TRBJ2-7; D is ambiguous. Trimming left V 5 bases short and J 7 bases short, with 18 bases between. Germline assignment: CDR1 SGHTA and CDR2 FQGNSA. This CDR3 has 14 residues. Written as DNA, the CDR3 is TGTGCCAGCAGCGGGAATGAAGCAGTGCGGGAGCAGTACTTC. This gives the protein CASSGNEAVREQYF.

This chain uses TRBV7-6 with TRBJ2-2; TRBD1 agrees at 7 bases. With V trimmed by 5 bases and J by 4 bases, 7 bases remained unmatched. This CDR3 contains 15 residues. The germline V gene encodes CDR1 SGHVS and CDR2 FNYEAQ. For the CDR3, the DNA is TGTGCCAGCAGCACAGGACAGGCCGTCACCGGGGAGCTGTTTTTT. Its translation: CASSTGQAVTGELFF.

The chain joins TRBV2 to TRBJ2-7, with D tentatively TRBD1 (6 bases). The germline gives CDR1 SNHLY, CDR2 FYNNEI. The V end was cut by 9 bases, the J end by 5 bases, with 17 bases between. The CDR3 has 13 amino acids. The DNA for the CDR3 is TGTGCCAGGAACAGGGTCGTGTCCCACGAGCAGTACTTC. This sequence encodes CARNRVVSHEQYF.